The 6 T cell receptor beta chains below all came from one sample that was sequenced in a study of T-cell memory formation after mild COVID-19. From the 5' RACE reads, TCRdb called clonotypes with MiXCR, one entry per CDR3 protein. The table lists 550,000 to 600,000 distinct CDR3 sequences, around 16% of them singletons, with about 7.5% in the top ten. Sequences were obtained from PBMCs or a T cell subset sorted from them (not recorded which). These receptors came from an adult woman who had mild COVID-19 (a few samples of this study predate the infection). Cell type and time point are not known.

The CDR3 loop is CASSLFQGAYEQYF. In nucleotides, the CDR3 is TGTGCCAGCAGCTTGTTCCAGGGGGCCTACGAGCAGTACTTC. V gene TRBV5-5 combines with J gene TRBJ2-7; 7 bases are shared with TRBD1. V gave up 1 base and J gave up 2 bases; unmatched junction bases: 3. The CDR3 spans 14 residues. Germline V gene lookup returns CDR1 SGHKS and CDR2 YYEKEE (reference sequence).

In its sample, this clonotype was seen many times. The chain combines TRBV20-1 with TRBJ1-5; 7 bases map to TRBD1. V lost 5 bases to trimming and J lost 4 bases; unmatched junction nucleotides: 5. CDR1 and CDR2 (germline): DFQATT, SNEGSKA (reference sequence). This CDR3 has 13 residues. In DNA form, the CDR3 reads TGCAGTGCTCCAAAACAGGGGAATCAGCCCCAGCATTTT. It codes for CSAPKQGNQPQHF.

Ten or more counts support this clonotype. V gene TRBV5-1 combines with J gene TRBJ1-1; D is uncertain. The CDR3 length is 16 residues. Germline assignment: CDR1 SGHRS and CDR2 YFSETQ. Trimming cost V 0 bases and J 0 bases, with 12 bases left between them. The CDR3 sequence: CASSLAKGGMNTEAFF. The DNA of the CDR3 is TGCGCCAGCAGCTTGGCGAAAGGTGGGATGAACACTGAAGCTTTCTTT.

There are a few counts of this clonotype. The V call is TRBV29-1, the J call TRBJ2-1, with D maybe TRBD2 (6 bases). The germline V gene encodes CDR1 SQVTM and CDR2 ANQGSEA. Trimming cost V 3 bases and J 8 bases, with 11 bases left between them. The CDR3 loop spans 12 amino acids. CDR3 in amino acids: CSVDAGLHEQFF. The CDR3 nucleotides read TGCAGCGTTGATGCGGGACTCCATGAGCAGTTCTTC.

CDR3 in DNA: TGCAGCGTCAAAAGCAAGGGGAGAGGTAACACTGAAGCTTTCTTT. It translates to CSVKSKGRGNTEAFF. This rearrangement joins TRBV29-1 to TRBJ1-1; TRBD1 might be the D (5 bases). The CDR3 has 15 amino acids. Trimming took 6 bases from V and 2 from J, leaving 19 bases between them. Germline loops: CDR1 SQVTM, CDR2 ANQGSEA.

V and J are TRBV18 and TRBJ2-3, with TRBD2 identical over 7 bases. In germline, CDR1 is KGHSH, CDR2 LQKENI. The V gene end was trimmed by 0 bases and the J gene end by 2 bases; junction bases not matched to a gene: 8. The CDR3 consists of 17 residues. Here the CDR3 DNA reads TGTGCCAGCTCACCACCGGCTAGCGGAGCAAACACAGATACGCAGTATTTT. As protein: CASSPPASGANTDTQYF.